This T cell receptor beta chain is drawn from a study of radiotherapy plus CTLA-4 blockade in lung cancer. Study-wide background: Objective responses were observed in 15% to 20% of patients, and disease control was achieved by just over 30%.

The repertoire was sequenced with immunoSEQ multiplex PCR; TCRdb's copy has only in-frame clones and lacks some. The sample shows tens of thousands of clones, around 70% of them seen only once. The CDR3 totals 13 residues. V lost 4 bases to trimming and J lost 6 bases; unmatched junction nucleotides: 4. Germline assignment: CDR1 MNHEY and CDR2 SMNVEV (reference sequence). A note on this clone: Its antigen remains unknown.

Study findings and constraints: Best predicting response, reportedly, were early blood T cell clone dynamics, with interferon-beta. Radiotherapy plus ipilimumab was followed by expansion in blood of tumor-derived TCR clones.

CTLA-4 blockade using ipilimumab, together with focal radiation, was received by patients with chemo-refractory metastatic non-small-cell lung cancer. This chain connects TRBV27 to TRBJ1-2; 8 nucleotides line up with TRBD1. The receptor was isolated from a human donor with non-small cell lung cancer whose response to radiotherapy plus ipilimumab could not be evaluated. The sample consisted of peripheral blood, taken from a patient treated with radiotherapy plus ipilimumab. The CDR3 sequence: CASSSRTGNGYTF. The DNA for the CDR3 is TGTGCCAGCAGTTCTCGGACAGGGAATGGCTACACCTTC.